This T cell receptor beta chain was documented in a study of blood T cell repertoires in COVID-19. Trimming removed 4 bases from V and 0 bases from J, with 12 bases in between. The length of the CDR3 is 16 residues. In germline, CDR1 is LGHNA, CDR2 YSLEER. Profiling relied on immunoSEQ multiplex PCR, and the TCRdb table lists in-frame clones only, not all of them. This table holds about 370,000 clones, 85% to 90% found once. The receptor was derived from a man aged 18 to 29 who had recovered from COVID-19. The chain couples TRBV4-3 to TRBJ1-4; perhaps TRBD1 as D (5 bases). Sequenced: PBMCs or T cells enriched from blood (not recorded which). CDR3 loop: CASSRDFRATNEKLFF. Here the CDR3 DNA reads TGCGCCAGCAGCCGGGACTTCAGAGCAACTAATGAAAAACTGTTTTTT.